A selection of T cell receptor beta chains follows, all from one sample in a study of blood T cells in healthy people across ages. TCRdb ran MiXCR on the 5' RACE reads and lists one entry per CDR3 protein. The sample gives over 1,200,000 distinct CDR3 sequences, approximately 60% of which show up once; over 5.5% is in the top ten. Input material: blood. The receptor source for this set is a man younger than 30 in good health. Each CDR3 is given with its conserved first and last residue. The size of a clone is reported for some rows only, either as once, few or many, or as a class for expanded clones.

v_gene	j_gene	abundance	CDR3aa
TRBV6-5	TRBJ2-7	-	CASSPQIGDRGYEQYF
TRBV5-1	TRBJ1-6	-	CASSRELNSPLHF
TRBV2	TRBJ2-1	-	CASSEGLAGEFF
TRBV7-2	TRBJ2-1	few	CASSNPAGLDTFF
TRBV25-1	TRBJ1-1	-	CAGTPDQNMNTEAFF
TRBV6-4	TRBJ2-3	-	CASSAQLAGGDTQYF
TRBV5-1	TRBJ2-7	-	CASSSSGPYSGEQYF
TRBV10-1	TRBJ2-1	-	CASSEISGIRNEQFF
TRBV11-2	TRBJ2-5	-	CASSPSGGNRETQYF
TRBV9	TRBJ2-3	many	CASSVEVLDTQYF
TRBV29-1	TRBJ2-1	few	CSVTGQGRYNEQFF
TRBV7-9	TRBJ2-1	few	CASSLGQSPGLGVDEQFF
TRBV7-2	TRBJ2-7	few	CASSFARAYEQYF
TRBV12-3/TRBV12-4	TRBJ2-1	once	CASSLARGRGDNEQFF
TRBV30	TRBJ2-1	few	CAGKGTSQRSYNEQFF
TRBV20-1	TRBJ1-5	few	CSARDGWGEPQHF
TRBV7-9	TRBJ2-1	few	CASSLATDSYNEQFF
TRBV14	TRBJ2-3	-	CASSQRTGALGDTQYF
TRBV12-3/TRBV12-4	TRBJ2-5	-	CASSSTRGAETQYF
TRBV20-1	TRBJ1-2	-	CSATNPLDRVDSYGYTF
TRBV15	TRBJ1-2	once	CATSRVQETPHGYTF
TRBV20-1	TRBJ2-7	once	CSASTRPQGNEQYF
TRBV29-1	TRBJ2-2	-	CSVEGRGVNTGELFF
TRBV27	TRBJ1-5	once	CASSFGRSNQPQHF
TRBV29-1	TRBJ2-3	-	CSVGGTVNTDTQYF
TRBV4-1	TRBJ2-4	-	CASSQVAPGTSKAGENIQYF
TRBV29-1	TRBJ2-1	-	CSVEFGLAGGGNEQFF
TRBV29-1	TRBJ2-5	-	CSVDGDKVETQYF
TRBV3-1	TRBJ2-2	few	CASSHWGRGPNTGELFF